This T cell receptor beta chain originates from a study of OX40 agonist ivuxolimab in advanced cancers. Study at large: Patients achieving partial responses numbered three: one hepatocellular carcinoma case and two cutaneous melanoma cases. Whole-study results and caveats: Researchers report that CD8+ T cells had, on average, more expanded clones than CD4+. At 0.1 to 3.0 mg/kg, CD4+ and CD8+ blood T cells expanded clonally by week 6. The 0.1-3.0 mg/kg partial responders had among the lowest clonal expansion.

There are 13 residues in the CDR3. Germline CDR1 MNHNS, CDR2 SASEGT. V gave up 1 base and J gave up 6 bases, with 9 bases separating them. With respect to this clone: Its antigen is not known.

TCRdb's copy holds only in-frame clones and misses some; the assay was immunoSEQ multiplex PCR. Here the sample spans some 58,000 clones, around 80% being singletons. The sequenced sample was CD4+ or CD8+ T cells sorted from blood, obtained in a trial of the OX40 agonist ivuxolimab. The sequence was collected from an adult with an advanced solid tumor such as melanoma, head and neck, liver or kidney cancer. The V call is TRBV6-1, the J call TRBJ1-2; no clear D. CDR3 nucleotides: TGTGCCAGCAGTGAAGAATGGAGACATGGCTACACCTTC. This sequence encodes CASSEEWRHGYTF.